Sequencing of this T cell receptor beta chain was carried out in a study of blood T cell repertoires in COVID-19. Overall study: COVID-19 samples, acute and convalescent, were from the United States, Italy and Spain.

TCRdb's table, derived via immunoSEQ multiplex PCR, lists solely in-frame clones and lacks some. The sample lists about 150,000 clones, approximately 85% seen once, with 0.6% to 0.7% in the top ten. This clonotype was obtained from a man between 60 and 75 years old with COVID-19, enrolled during active disease. The sample was peripheral blood.

The CDR3 nucleotides read TGTGCCAGCAGACCGCGGGACAGGGAATCAAGCTATGGCTACACCTTC. This codes for CASRPRDRESSYGYTF. The J gene is TRBJ1-2, the V gene TRBV2, with 9 positions matching TRBD1. Germline CDR1 and CDR2: SNHLY and FYNNEI. The CDR3 is made up of 16 amino acids. V lost 6 bases and J lost 4; bases outside the gene matches: 12.